This T cell receptor beta chain was identified during a study of blood T cell repertoires in COVID-19. On the study more broadly: Collection of acute and convalescent COVID-19 samples took place in the United States, Italy and Spain. The cDNA or gDNA used as material had been derived from T cells, B-cell-depleted T cells, or PBMCs.

Germline V CDR1 and CDR2: SQVTM, ANQGSEA. The CDR3 loop spans 13 amino acids. V was trimmed by 4 bases and J by 4 bases, leaving 11 bases between them. Authors' processing steps: Estimated nucleated cell counts came from reference gene primer amplification. Produced via immunoSEQ multiplex PCR; TCRdb's table is partial and in-frame only. V and J calls plus clone size are reproduced from that table; the DNA served to infer D and trimming. The sample contains roughly 280,000 clones, 75% to 90% of which appear only once. The table lists this clone with a count of one. V gene TRBV29-1 combines with J gene TRBJ1-5; maybe TRBD1 (5 bases). The receptor was isolated from a woman between 65 and 79 years old with acute or convalescent COVID-19. Sequenced material: peripheral blood. The CDR3 coding sequence is TGCAGCGTTGGTGTCGGGGGAAATCAGCCCCAGCATTTT. Its translation: CSVGVGGNQPQHF.